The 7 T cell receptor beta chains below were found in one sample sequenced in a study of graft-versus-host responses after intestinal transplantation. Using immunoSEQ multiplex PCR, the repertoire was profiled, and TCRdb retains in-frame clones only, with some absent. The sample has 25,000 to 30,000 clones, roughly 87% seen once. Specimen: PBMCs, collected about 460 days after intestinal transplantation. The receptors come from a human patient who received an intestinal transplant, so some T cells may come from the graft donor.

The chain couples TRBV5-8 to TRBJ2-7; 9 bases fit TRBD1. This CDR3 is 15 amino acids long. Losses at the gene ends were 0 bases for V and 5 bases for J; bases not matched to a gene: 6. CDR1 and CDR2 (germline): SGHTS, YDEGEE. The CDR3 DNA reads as TGTGCCAGCAGCTTGGCGGGGGACAGGGTCAACGAGCAGTACTTC. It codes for CASSLAGDRVNEQYF. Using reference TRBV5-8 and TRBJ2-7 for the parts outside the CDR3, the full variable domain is EAGVTQSPTHLIKTRGQQATLRCSPISGHTSVYWYQQALGLGLQFLLWYDEGEERNRGNFPPRFSGRQFPNYSSELNVNALELEDSALYLCASSLAGDRVNEQYFGPGTRLTVT.

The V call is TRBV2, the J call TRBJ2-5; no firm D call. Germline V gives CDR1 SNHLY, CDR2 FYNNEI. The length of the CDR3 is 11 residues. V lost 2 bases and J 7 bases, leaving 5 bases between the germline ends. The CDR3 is CASSELVTQYF. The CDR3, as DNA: TGTGCCAGCAGTGAATTGGTGACCCAGTACTTC.

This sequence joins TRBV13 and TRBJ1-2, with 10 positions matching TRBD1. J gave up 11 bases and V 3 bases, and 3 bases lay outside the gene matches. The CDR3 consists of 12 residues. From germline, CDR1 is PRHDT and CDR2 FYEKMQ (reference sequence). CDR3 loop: CASSLGQGRYTF. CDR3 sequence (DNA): TGTGCCAGCAGCTTGGGACAGGGGCGTTACACCTTC.

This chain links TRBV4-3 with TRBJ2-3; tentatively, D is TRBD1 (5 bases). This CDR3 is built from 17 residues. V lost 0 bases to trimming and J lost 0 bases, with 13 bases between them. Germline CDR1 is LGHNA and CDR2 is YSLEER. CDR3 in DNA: TGCGCCAGCAGCCAAGATCGGGCAGGGTTGAGCACAGATACGCAGTATTTT. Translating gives CASSQDRAGLSTDTQYF.

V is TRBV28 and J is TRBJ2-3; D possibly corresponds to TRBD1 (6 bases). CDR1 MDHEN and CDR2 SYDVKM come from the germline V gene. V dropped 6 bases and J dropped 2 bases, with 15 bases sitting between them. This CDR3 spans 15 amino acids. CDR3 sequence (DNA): TGTGCCAGCAGCGTCGGACAGCTACTCACAGATACGCAGTATTTT. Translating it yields CASSVGQLLTDTQYF. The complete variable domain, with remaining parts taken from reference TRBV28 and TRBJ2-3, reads DVKVTQSSRYLVKRTGEKVFLECVQDMDHENMFWYRQDPGLGLRLIYFSYDVKMKEKGDIPEGYSVSREKKERFSLILESASTNQTSMYLCASSVGQLLTDTQYFGPGTRLTVL.

The CDR3 region has the DNA TGTGCCAGCAGCTTGGGACTAGCGGGATCTCGGGGTATGCAGTATTTT. It codes for CASSLGLAGSRGMQYF. The genes are TRBV7-6 and TRBJ2-3; 13 bases align to TRBD2. This CDR3 has 16 residues. V lost 3 bases to trimming and J lost 11 bases; unmatched junction nucleotides: 11. Germline V gene sequence: CDR1 SGHVS, CDR2 FNYEAQ.

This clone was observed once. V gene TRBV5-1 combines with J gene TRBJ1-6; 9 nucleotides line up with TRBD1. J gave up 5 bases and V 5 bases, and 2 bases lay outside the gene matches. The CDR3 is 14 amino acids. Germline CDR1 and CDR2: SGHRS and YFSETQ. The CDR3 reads CASSRTGDNSPLHF. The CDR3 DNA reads TGCGCCAGCAGTAGGACAGGGGATAATTCACCCCTCCACTTT. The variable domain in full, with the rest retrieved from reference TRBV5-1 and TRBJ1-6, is KAGVTQTPRYLIKTRGQQVTLSCSPISGHRSVSWYQQTPGQGLQFLFEYFSETQRNKGNFPGRFSGRQFSNSRSEMNVSTLELGDSALYLCASSRTGDNSPLHFGNGTRLTVT.